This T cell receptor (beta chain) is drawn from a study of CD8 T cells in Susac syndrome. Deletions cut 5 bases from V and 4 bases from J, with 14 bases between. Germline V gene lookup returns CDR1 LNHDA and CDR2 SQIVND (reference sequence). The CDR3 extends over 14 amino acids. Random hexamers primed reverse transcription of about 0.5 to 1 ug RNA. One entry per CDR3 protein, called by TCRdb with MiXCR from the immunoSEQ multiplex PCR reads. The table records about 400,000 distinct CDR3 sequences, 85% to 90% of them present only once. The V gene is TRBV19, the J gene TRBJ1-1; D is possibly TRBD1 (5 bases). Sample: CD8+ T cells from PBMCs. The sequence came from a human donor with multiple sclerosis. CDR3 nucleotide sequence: TGTGCCAGTAGTTTGACGGGGCGCGGCACTGAAGCTTTCTTT. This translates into CASSLTGRGTEAFF.